Following are 22 T cell receptor beta chains from one sample sequenced in a study of blood T cell repertoires in COVID-19. The table came from immunoSEQ multiplex PCR; TCRdb's copy has only in-frame clones and leaves some out. The sample lists about 200,000 clones; 88% were seen once. Sequencing was carried out using peripheral blood. The source is a man aged 45-65 years with COVID-19, enrolled during active disease.

This chain joins TRBV24-1 and TRBJ2-1, with 12 positions matching TRBD2. CDR3 length equals 17 residues. Germline loops: CDR1 KGHDR, CDR2 SFDVKD. The trim removed 4 bases at V and 10 bases at J, leaving 13 bases unmatched. The CDR3 sequence: CATSDPQLAGGRMEQFF. The CDR3 nucleotides are TGTGCCACCAGTGACCCGCAACTAGCGGGGGGCCGTATGGAGCAGTTCTTC.

V usage is TRBV9 and J usage is TRBJ2-1, with TRBD2 matching over 7 bases. This CDR3 has 17 amino acids. Per germline, CDR1 SGDLS and CDR2 YYNGEE. V was clipped by 0 bases and J by 6 bases; unmatched bases: 12. The CDR3 loop is CASSVGASGPITNEQFF. DNA for the CDR3: TGTGCCAGCAGCGTAGGGGCTAGCGGACCAATTACCAATGAGCAGTTCTTC.

The chain carries TRBV27 and TRBJ2-1, with 13 positions matching TRBD2. Germline V gene sequence: CDR1 MNHEY, CDR2 SMNVEV (reference sequence). The CDR3 length is 16 residues. V dropped 7 bases and J dropped 2; count of bases not matched to a gene: 5. Written as DNA, the CDR3 is TGTGCCAGCATGACTAGCGGGGGGAGGACCTACAATGAGCAGTTCTTC. Its protein product is CASMTSGGRTYNEQFF.

The chain joins TRBV7-9 to TRBJ2-5; perhaps TRBD2 as D (6 bases). CDR3 length: 18 amino acids. Trimming shortened V by 1 base and J by 2 bases, and 20 bases separated the two germline ends. Per germline, CDR1 SEHNR and CDR2 FQNEAQ (reference sequence). The CDR3 DNA sequence: TGTGCCAGCAGCTTAGTGTTCGGCTTGTTGGGGGGACAAGAGACCCAGTACTTC. The encoded protein is CASSLVFGLLGGQETQYF.

The chain employs TRBV7-9 and TRBJ1-2, with 8 bases lining up with TRBD1. Germline V gene data show CDR1 as SEHNR and CDR2 as FQNEAQ (reference sequence). The CDR3 runs to 14 residues. The J segment lost 4 bases and the V segment lost 5 bases, leaving 6 bases of the junction unmatched. The CDR3 is CASSQDRASYGYTF. DNA for the CDR3: TGTGCCAGCAGCCAGGACAGGGCGAGCTATGGCTACACCTTC.

The CDR3 loop is CASRYRTGALYEQYF. CDR3 in DNA: TGTGCCAGCAGATATAGGACAGGAGCCCTCTACGAGCAGTACTTC. The genes are TRBV5-8 and TRBJ2-7; 7 nucleotides match TRBD1. The CDR3 is 15 residues long. The V and J ends lost 5 bases and 3 bases, in that order; junction bases with no gene match: 11. CDR1 SGHTS and CDR2 YDEGEE come from the germline V gene. The variable domain in full, with the rest retrieved from reference TRBV5-8 and TRBJ2-7, is EAGVTQSPTHLIKTRGQQATLRCSPISGHTSVYWYQQALGLGLQFLLWYDEGEERNRGNFPPRFSGRQFPNYSSELNVNALELEDSALYLCASRYRTGALYEQYFGPGTRLTVT.

The chain links TRBV19 to TRBJ2-5; TRBD2 matches at 10 bases. This CDR3 spans 16 amino acids. Germline trimming cut 4 bases from V and 1 base from J; bases unmatched to any gene: 6. Germline lookup yields CDR1 LNHDA and CDR2 SQIVND (reference sequence). The CDR3 loop is CASSNGLAVFQETQYF. For the CDR3, the DNA is TGTGCCAGTAGTAACGGACTAGCGGTCTTCCAAGAGACCCAGTACTTC.

This chain joins TRBV29-1 and TRBJ2-6, with no clear D. Germline values: CDR1 SQVTM, CDR2 ANQGSEA. V was cut by 5 bases and J by 0 bases, with 8 bases left in between. The CDR3 sequence is 14 residues long. The CDR3 DNA reads as TGCAGCGTTCTATGGGCCTCTGGGGCCAACGTCCTGACTTTC. Translation gives CSVLWASGANVLTF.

This rearrangement joins TRBV3-1 (or the pseudogene TRBV3-2) to TRBJ1-1; possibly TRBD1 for D (6 bases). Germline V lookup: CDR1 LGHDT, CDR2 YNNKEL (reference sequence). The germline V and J ends were trimmed by 1 base and 5 bases, with 8 bases remaining between them. This CDR3 region has 13 residues. CDR3 sequence: CASSQATGTEAFF. The CDR3 nucleotides are TGTGCCAGCAGCCAAGCGACAGGAACTGAAGCTTTCTTT.

This sequence joins TRBV18 and TRBJ2-7, with TRBD1 identical over 7 bases. Germline CDR1 and CDR2: KGHSH and LQKENI. V lost 0 bases, J lost 7 bases, and 3 bases stayed unmatched. The CDR3 runs 13 residues. The CDR3 loop reads CASSPPGGREQYF. The CDR3 nucleotides are TGTGCCAGCTCACCACCAGGGGGCAGGGAGCAGTACTTC.

The chain recombines TRBV2 with TRBJ2-7; possible D gene TRBD1, 5 bases. The germline gives CDR1 SNHLY, CDR2 FYNNEI. The CDR3 is made up of 13 amino acids. V was shortened by 5 bases and J by 2 bases, with 10 bases between the two germline ends. Here the CDR3 reads CASSSQGPYEQYF. In nucleotides, the CDR3 is TGTGCCAGCAGTTCCCAGGGCCCCTACGAGCAGTACTTC.

This clone appeared a single time. V and J are TRBV15 and TRBJ1-5, with D perhaps matching TRBD1 (5 bases). Germline assignment: CDR1 LNHNV and CDR2 YYDKDF (reference sequence). There are 15 residues in the CDR3. The V end lost 3 bases, the J end lost 3 bases, and 12 bases lay between the germline ends. The CDR3 here is CATSSRPGYNQPQHF. CDR3 in DNA: TGTGCCACCAGCAGTAGGCCAGGGTACAATCAGCCCCAGCATTTT.

The chain combines TRBV19 with TRBJ1-1; the D gene is possibly TRBD1 (6 bases). The CDR3 sequence is 14 residues long. Germline assignment: CDR1 LNHDA and CDR2 SQIVND (reference sequence). V lost 7 bases, J lost 3 bases, and 15 bases lay in between. In DNA, the CDR3 is TGTGCCAGTATGTTCGACAGGACCGACACTGAAGCTTTCTTT. Encoded protein: CASMFDRTDTEAFF.

The rearrangement uses TRBV30 and TRBJ2-1; D possibly corresponds to TRBD2 (5 bases). The CDR3 has 12 residues. In germline, CDR1 is GTSNPN, CDR2 SVGIG (reference sequence). Trimming shortened V by 7 bases and J by 4 bases, and 11 bases separated the two germline ends. CDR3 sequence reads: CASTERYNEQFF. The CDR3 DNA sequence: TGTGCCTCTACCGAGCGGTACAATGAGCAGTTCTTC.

The chain joins TRBV10-2 to TRBJ1-2, with TRBD1 as a possible D gene (5 bases). Trimming shortened V by 0 bases and J by 4 bases, and 9 bases separated the two germline ends. The CDR3 runs to 14 residues. Germline V gene lookup returns CDR1 WSHSY and CDR2 SAAADI. This CDR3 reads CASSESTGAYGYTF. CDR3 coding DNA: TGCGCCAGCAGTGAGTCCACAGGAGCCTATGGCTACACCTTC.

The chain combines TRBV6-2 or TRBV6-3 with TRBJ1-5, with a tentative D call TRBD1 (5 bases). The germline V gene encodes CDR1 MNHEY and CDR2 SVGEGT. V lost 2 bases and J lost 4, with 15 bases in between. This CDR3 is built from 16 residues. This CDR3 is CASSYPAGHLNQPQHF. CDR3 in DNA: TGTGCCAGCAGTTACCCCGCCGGACACCTTAATCAGCCCCAGCATTTT.

The chain couples TRBV3-1 (or the pseudogene TRBV3-2) to TRBJ1-1, with D hard to call. This CDR3 contains 13 residues. Looked up from germline, CDR1 is LGHDT and CDR2 is YNNKEL (reference sequence). V dropped 1 base and J dropped 11 bases, with 14 bases sitting between them. For the CDR3, the DNA is TGTGCCAGCAGCCAAGTGGCATATTCTGTGGCTTTCTTT. It yields the protein CASSQVAYSVAFF.

The J gene is TRBJ2-1, the V gene TRBV5-1; 14 nucleotides match TRBD2. The CDR3 has 17 amino acids. CDR1 is SGHRS, CDR2 YFSETQ, per germline. The J segment lost 7 bases and the V segment lost 0 bases, leaving 6 bases of the junction unmatched. The CDR3 sequence: CASSLAFGTSGSNEQFF. CDR3 coding DNA: TGCGCCAGCAGCTTGGCTTTCGGGACTAGCGGGAGTAATGAGCAGTTCTTC.

The chain joins TRBV6-4 to TRBJ2-3, with D unclear. This CDR3 has 12 residues. Trimming shortened V by 7 bases and J by 4 bases, and 9 bases separated the two germline ends. Germline loops: CDR1 MRHNA, CDR2 SNTAGT. The CDR3 loop is CASTNFADTQYF. CDR3 DNA: TGTGCCAGCACAAACTTTGCAGATACGCAGTATTTT.

There are a few counts of this clone. This chain joins TRBV21-1 and TRBJ1-5; TRBD1, the table's D call, lacks a check against the DNA. TRBV21-1 has pseudogene status. The CDR3 sequence is 14 residues long. CDR3 in DNA: TGTGCCAGCAGCGCCAGGATACGCAATCAGCCCCAGCATTTT. This gives the protein CASSARIRNQPQHF.

The chain combines TRBV1 with TRBJ1-3; the table's D call, TRBD1, was not checked against the DNA. TRBV1 is labeled a pseudogene. The CDR3 covers 16 residues. DNA for the CDR3: TGCACCAGCAGCCATGGGAGGGACAGGGGAGGAAACACCATATATTTT. Its protein is CTSSHGRDRGGNTIYF.

This chain connects TRBV10-3 to TRBJ1-1; a possible D gene is TRBD1 (5 bases). The CDR3 sequence is 14 residues long. Trimming took off 3 bases at V and 1 base at J, with 9 bases between the two ends. Germline values: CDR1 ENHRY, CDR2 SYGVKD. The CDR3 coding sequence is TGTGCCATCAGTGATTCGGGGGGGAACACTGAAGCTTTCTTT. It is translated as CAISDSGGNTEAFF.